This TCR beta chain was captured in a study of blood T cell repertoires in COVID-19. Looking at the study overall: Collection of acute and convalescent COVID-19 samples took place in the United States, Italy and Spain.

How the authors handled the data: Reference gene primers were amplified, and this amplification served to estimate nucleated cell counts. Assay used: immunoSEQ multiplex PCR; TCRdb lists only in-frame clones, some missing. V and J calls and clone size are given by that table; D and trimming were obtained from the DNA. The profile shows 150,000 to 200,000 clones, 81% of them singletons. Germline values: CDR1 LNHDA, CDR2 SQIVND (reference sequence). After removal of 5 bases from V and 1 base from J, the junction contained 15 bases not matched to a gene. This CDR3 is built from 19 residues. The TCR originated in a woman aged 80 or older with COVID-19, enrolled during active disease. This chain joins TRBV19 and TRBJ2-7; 12 bases align to TRBD1. The source material was peripheral blood. The CDR3 sequence: CASSENRDRGLSGSYEQYF. The CDR3 DNA sequence: TGTGCCAGTAGTGAGAACCGGGACAGGGGGCTAAGCGGTTCCTACGAGCAGTACTTC. Based on the CDR3 plus reference TRBV19 and TRBJ2-7, the full variable domain is DGGITQSPKYLFRKEGQNVTLSCEQNLNHDAMYWYRQDPGQGLRLIYYSQIVNDFQKGDIAEGYSVSREKKESFPLTVTSAQKNPTAFYLCASSENRDRGLSGSYEQYFGPGTRLTVT.